The present T cell receptor beta chain was sequenced within a study of blood T cell repertoires in COVID-19. Background on the study: PBMCs, B-cell-depleted T cells, or T cells were the source of the cDNA or gDNA that made up the material.

Germline CDR1 reads MGHRA; CDR2 reads YSYEKL. The CDR3 covers 14 residues. V was shortened by 0 bases and J by 1 base, with 6 bases between the two germline ends. Per the original data handling: Cell counts per sample came from amplifying reference gene primers. Generated by immunoSEQ multiplex PCR, the TCRdb table keeps only in-frame clones and is missing some. Clone size and the V and J calls come from that table; the DNA yielded D and trimming. Here the sample spans about 200,000 clones, approximately 80% being singletons. The sequence was collected from a human donor in a cohort sampled during active COVID-19. V is TRBV4-1 and J is TRBJ1-1, with D hard to call. What was sequenced was peripheral blood. The CDR3 here is CASSQEVANTEAFF. The CDR3 DNA reads TGCGCCAGCAGCCAAGAGGTAGCGAACACTGAAGCTTTCTTT.